This passage covers 8 T cell receptor beta chains from one sample sequenced in a study of shared clonotypes between healthy human individuals. Repertoires were generated with immunoSEQ multiplex PCR, while TCRdb's copy carries only in-frame clones and drops some. The sample lists under 350,000 clones; around nine tenths were seen once. Sequencing was performed on memory CD8+ T cells sorted from blood. Subset: CD45RO+ cells pooled with CCR7-negative TemRA cells. These receptors were taken from a man between 18 and 35 years old in good health.

The chain joins TRBV7-9 to TRBJ2-5; D possibly corresponds to TRBD2 (5 bases). V shed 2 bases and J shed 5 bases, with 15 bases lying between them. The CDR3 spans 15 residues. Germline CDR1 and CDR2: SEHNR and FQNEAQ (reference sequence). CDR3 in DNA: TGTGCCAGCAGCTTACTGATCGGGATAGAGGAGACCCAGTACTTC. Protein product: CASSLLIGIEETQYF.

In this sample, this clone turned up a few times. The J gene is TRBJ1-2, the V gene TRBV5-4, with 9 positions matching TRBD1. V shed 4 bases, J shed 1 base, and the junction held 11 bases outside the gene matches. Germline V gene data show CDR1 as SGHNT and CDR2 as YYREEE (reference sequence). The length of the CDR3 is 17 residues. Here the CDR3 reads CASSARDRALFNYGYTF. The DNA for the CDR3 is TGTGCCAGCAGCGCCCGGGACAGGGCCCTTTTTAACTATGGCTACACCTTC.

V is TRBV13 and J is TRBJ2-1, with TRBD2 identical over 15 bases. This CDR3 is built from 16 residues. Trimming removed 5 bases from V and 7 bases from J; junction bases left unmatched: 6. Per the germline V gene, CDR1 is PRHDT and CDR2 is FYEKMQ (reference sequence). The CDR3 protein is CASSPRTSGGANEQFF. CDR3 sequence (DNA): TGTGCCAGCAGCCCCCGGACTAGCGGGGGGGCAAATGAGCAGTTCTTC.

The DNA of the CDR3 is TGTGCCAGCAGCTCCTTCCCGGCGGCCTACGAGCAGTACTTC. Protein sequence: CASSSFPAAYEQYF. The chain recombines TRBV4-2 with TRBJ2-7; no reliable D call. The V end was cut by 5 bases, the J end by 2 bases, with 13 bases between. Germline V CDR1 and CDR2: LGHNA, YNFKEQ. The CDR3 has 14 amino acids.

The J gene is TRBJ1-2, the V gene TRBV30; D is possibly TRBD1 (6 bases). Germline V CDR1 and CDR2: GTSNPN, SVGIG (reference sequence). The CDR3 totals 14 residues. Trimming removed 2 bases from V and 3 bases from J, with 13 bases in between. The CDR3 DNA reads TGTGCCTGGAGTAATCAGGGGAATTACTATGGCTACACCTTC. Residues: CAWSNQGNYYGYTF.

This sequence joins TRBV5-1 and TRBJ2-7; no firm D call. From germline, CDR1 is SGHRS and CDR2 YFSETQ. The CDR3 has 14 residues. Between the trimmed V and J ends, which lost 1 base and 4 bases, there was a span of 12 bases. The CDR3 reads CASSLTAFKYEQYF. For the CDR3, the DNA is TGCGCCAGCAGCTTGACTGCCTTCAAGTACGAGCAGTACTTC.

The chain couples TRBV6-5 to TRBJ1-5; D is undetermined. The V and J ends lost 3 bases and 3 bases respectively, with 6 bases between them. CDR1 is MNHEY and CDR2 is SVGAGI in the germline V gene. CDR3 size: 13 residues. The CDR3: CASSYNINQPQHF. CDR3 DNA: TGTGCCAGCAGTTATAACATCAATCAGCCCCAGCATTTT.

The chain recombines TRBV28 with TRBJ1-6; D perhaps matches TRBD1 (6 bases). This CDR3 region has 17 residues. With 5 bases removed from V and 2 bases from J, the gap between germline ends came to 16 bases. Germline CDR1 reads MDHEN; CDR2 reads SYDVKM. This chain's CDR3 is CASSRPDWTAYNSPLHF. CDR3 nucleotides: TGTGCCAGCAGTCGTCCCGATTGGACAGCCTATAATTCACCCCTCCACTTT.